These T cell receptor beta chains were read from a single sample in a study of blood T cells in healthy people across ages. TCRdb re-called the 5' RACE reads with MiXCR, one entry per CDR3 protein. The profile shows some 760,000 distinct CDR3 sequences, roughly 25% of them singletons. This sample was also put to use in a study of T cells of mothers and their children.

Sequenced material: blood. These receptor sequences come from a boy younger than 18 in good health. Both conserved end residues are part of each CDR3. Fields, in order: J gene, D gene, clone size, V gene, CDR3 DNA, CDR3 protein. The D gene is left open where the match is weak. Clone size is stated in some rows and not others, as once, few, many or a class when expanded.

TRBJ1-2 | - | many | TRBV7-9 | TGTGCCAGCAGCCCCTGGGGACCGCAGCCTAACTATGGCTACACCTTC | CASSPWGPQPNYGYTF
TRBJ2-2 | - | - | TRBV5-1 | TGCGCCAGCAGCTTGTTTCCGGAGGACACCGGGGAGCTGTTTTTT | CASSLFPEDTGELFF
TRBJ2-7 | TRBD2 | few | TRBV6-2/TRBV6-3 | TGTGCCAGCAGTTCAAGACTAGCGACGTTCTACGAGCAGTACTTC | CASSSRLATFYEQYF
TRBJ2-5 | - | - | TRBV3-1 | TGTGCCAGCAGCCAACGAGCCCCAGAGACCCAGTACTTC | CASSQRAPETQYF
TRBJ2-1 | - | - | TRBV18 | TGTGCCAGCTCACCGAGTCCAGGAAATGAGCAGTTCTTC | CASSPSPGNEQFF
TRBJ2-3 | - | few | TRBV12-3/TRBV12-4 | TGTGCCAGCAGTGACACAGATCCCACAGATACGCAGTATTTT | CASSDTDPTDTQYF
TRBJ2-1 | TRBD1 | few | TRBV7-8 | TGTGCCAGCAGCTCGGGAGTCGGGACAGGGGATCATGAGCAGTTCTTC | CASSSGVGTGDHEQFF
TRBJ1-5 | - | - | TRBV12-3/TRBV12-4 | TGTGCCAGCAGGCCCAACGACAGAGCCTTGGGGCAGCCCCAGCATTTT | CASRPNDRALGQPQHF
TRBJ2-1 | TRBD1 | - | TRBV7-9 | TGTGCCAGCAGCCCGGGACAGGGAATTGCCAATGAGCAGTTCTTC | CASSPGQGIANEQFF
TRBJ1-2 | TRBD1 | few | TRBV12-3/TRBV12-4 | TGTGCCAGCAGTTACGCCGGGACAGGGAGGGGCTACACCTTC | CASSYAGTGRGYTF
TRBJ2-7 | TRBD1 | - | TRBV24-1 | TGTGCCACCAAGGGGACAGCCATTAACGAGCAGTACTTC | CATKGTAINEQYF
TRBJ2-3 | - | many | TRBV7-2 | TGTGCCAGCAGTCGAGGTCCAGGCCCAGATACGCAGTATTTT | CASSRGPGPDTQYF
TRBJ2-7 | - | - | TRBV6-2/TRBV6-3 | TGTGCCAGCAGTGACACCCTCTCCTACGAGCAGTACTTC | CASSDTLSYEQYF
TRBJ2-5 | TRBD1 | - | TRBV2 | TGTGCCAGCAGTACGACAGGGAGAGAGACCCAGCACTTC | CASSTTGRETQHF
TRBJ2-1 | - | - | TRBV24-1 | TGTGCCACCAGTGACCCAAACGGACAGTTTGCCTACAATGAGCAGTTCTTC | CATSDPNGQFAYNEQFF
TRBJ2-7 | TRBD2 | - | TRBV18 | TGTGCCAGCTCACCCGTTACAGCGGGAGGCTCACTCTACGAGCAGTACTTC | CASSPVTAGGSLYEQYF
TRBJ2-5 | - | - | TRBV28 | TGTGCCAGCAGTTTAGGGCTAGTACTGGGGGGCCAAGAGACCCAGTACTTC | CASSLGLVLGGQETQYF
TRBJ1-5 | TRBD1 | few | TRBV29-1 | TGCAGCGTTTCACAGGGGGCTGATCAGCCCCAGCATTTT | CSVSQGADQPQHF